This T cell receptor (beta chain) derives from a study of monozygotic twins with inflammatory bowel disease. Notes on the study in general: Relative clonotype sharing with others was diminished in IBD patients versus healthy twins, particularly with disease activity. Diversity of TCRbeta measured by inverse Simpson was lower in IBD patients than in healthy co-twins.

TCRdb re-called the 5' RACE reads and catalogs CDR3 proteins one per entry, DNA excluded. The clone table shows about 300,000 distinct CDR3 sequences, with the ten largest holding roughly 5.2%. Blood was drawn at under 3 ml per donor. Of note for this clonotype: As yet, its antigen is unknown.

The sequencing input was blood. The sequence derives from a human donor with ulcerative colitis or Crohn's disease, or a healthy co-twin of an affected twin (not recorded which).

The CDR3 is CASSDLLSGRTDTQYF. J is TRBJ2-3 and V is TRBV6-1; lacking DNA, the TRBD2 call made by TCRdb goes unchecked. The CDR3 extends over 16 amino acids. CDR1 is MNHNS and CDR2 is SASEGT in the germline V gene.